The source of this TCR beta chain is a study of blood T cell repertoires in COVID-19. Study-level information: In each case, the material was cDNA or gDNA derived from T cells, B-cell-depleted T cells, or PBMCs.

This clone was recorded once. Original methodology: Estimation of nucleated cell counts relied on the amplification of reference gene primers. Sequencing was performed with immunoSEQ multiplex PCR; in TCRdb, only in-frame clones are kept and a portion is missing. V, J and clone size are those of that table, while D and trimming were read from the DNA. The data contain 50,000 to 65,000 clones, roughly four fifths of them singletons. The clonotype comes from a woman aged 45-65 years with active or convalescent COVID-19. Sequenced material: peripheral blood.

The CDR3 here is CASSLGGGATEAFF. The DNA for the CDR3 is TGCGCCAGCAGCTTGGGTGGCGGGGCCACTGAAGCTTTCTTT. The rearrangement links TRBV5-1 to TRBJ1-1; possible D gene TRBD1, 5 bases. Looked up from germline, CDR1 is SGHRS and CDR2 is YFSETQ. The CDR3 is made up of 14 amino acids. Trimming stripped 0 bases from V and 4 bases from J, with 10 bases between.